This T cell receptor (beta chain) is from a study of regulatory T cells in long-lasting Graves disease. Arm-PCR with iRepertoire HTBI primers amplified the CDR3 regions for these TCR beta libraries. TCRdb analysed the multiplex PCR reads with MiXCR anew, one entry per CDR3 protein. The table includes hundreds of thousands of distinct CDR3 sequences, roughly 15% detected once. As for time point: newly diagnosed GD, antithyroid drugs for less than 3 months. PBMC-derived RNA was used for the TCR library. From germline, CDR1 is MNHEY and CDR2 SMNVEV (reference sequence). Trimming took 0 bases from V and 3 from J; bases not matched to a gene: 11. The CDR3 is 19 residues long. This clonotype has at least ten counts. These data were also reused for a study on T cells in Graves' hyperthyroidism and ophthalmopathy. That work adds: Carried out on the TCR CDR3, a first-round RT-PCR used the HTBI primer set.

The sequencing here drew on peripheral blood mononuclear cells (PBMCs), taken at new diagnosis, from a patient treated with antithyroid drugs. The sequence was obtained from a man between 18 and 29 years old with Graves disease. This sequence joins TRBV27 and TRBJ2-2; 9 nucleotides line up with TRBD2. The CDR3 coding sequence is TGTGCCAGCAGTTTATCACCCTTGGCGGGAGGGCCGTACACCGGGGAGCTGTTTTTT. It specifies CASSLSPLAGGPYTGELFF.